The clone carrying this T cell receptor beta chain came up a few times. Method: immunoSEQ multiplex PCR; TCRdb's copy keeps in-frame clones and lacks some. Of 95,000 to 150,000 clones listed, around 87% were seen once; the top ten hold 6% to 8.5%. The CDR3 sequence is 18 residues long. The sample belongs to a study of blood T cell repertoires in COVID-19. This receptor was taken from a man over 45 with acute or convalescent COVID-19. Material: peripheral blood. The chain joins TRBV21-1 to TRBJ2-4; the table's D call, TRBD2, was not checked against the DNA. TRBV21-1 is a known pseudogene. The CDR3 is CASSKEEGGRVAKNIQYF. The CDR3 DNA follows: TGTGCCAGCAGCAAAGAGGAGGGCGGGAGGGTTGCCAAAAACATTCAGTACTTC.